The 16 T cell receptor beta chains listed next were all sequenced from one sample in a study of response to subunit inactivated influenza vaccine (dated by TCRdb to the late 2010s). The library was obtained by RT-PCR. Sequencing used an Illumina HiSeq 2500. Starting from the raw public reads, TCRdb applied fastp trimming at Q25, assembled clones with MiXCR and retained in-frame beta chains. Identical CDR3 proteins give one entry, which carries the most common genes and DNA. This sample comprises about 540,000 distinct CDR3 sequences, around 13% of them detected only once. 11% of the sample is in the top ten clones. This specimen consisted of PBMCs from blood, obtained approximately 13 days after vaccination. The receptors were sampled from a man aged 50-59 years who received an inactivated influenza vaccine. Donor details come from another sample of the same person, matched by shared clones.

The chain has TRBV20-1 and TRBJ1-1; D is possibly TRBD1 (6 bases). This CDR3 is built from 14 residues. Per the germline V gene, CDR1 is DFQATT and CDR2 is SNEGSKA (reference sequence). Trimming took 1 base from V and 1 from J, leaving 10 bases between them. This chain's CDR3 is CSARGKTGNTEAFF. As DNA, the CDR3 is TGCAGTGCTAGAGGCAAGACAGGGAACACTGAAGCTTTCTTT.

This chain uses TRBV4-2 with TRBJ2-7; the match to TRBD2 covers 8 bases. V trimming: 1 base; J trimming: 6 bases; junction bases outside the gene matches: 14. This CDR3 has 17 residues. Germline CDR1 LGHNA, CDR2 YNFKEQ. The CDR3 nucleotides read TGTGCCAGCAGCCAAGTCGTCATGGGGACTAGTGCTCTCGAGCAGTACTTC. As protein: CASSQVVMGTSALEQYF.

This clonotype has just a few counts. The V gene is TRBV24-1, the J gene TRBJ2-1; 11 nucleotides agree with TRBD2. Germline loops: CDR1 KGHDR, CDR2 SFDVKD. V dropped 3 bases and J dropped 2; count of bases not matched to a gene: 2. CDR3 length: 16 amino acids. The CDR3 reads CATSDQTSGTYNEQFF. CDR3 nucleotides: TGTGCCACCAGTGATCAGACTAGCGGGACCTACAATGAGCAGTTCTTC.

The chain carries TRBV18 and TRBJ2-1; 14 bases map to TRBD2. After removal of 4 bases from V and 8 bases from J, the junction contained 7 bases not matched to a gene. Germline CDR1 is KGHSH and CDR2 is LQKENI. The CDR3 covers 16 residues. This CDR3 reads CASSQPGLAGEDEQFF. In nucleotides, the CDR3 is TGTGCCAGCTCACAACCGGGACTAGCGGGAGAGGATGAGCAGTTCTTC.

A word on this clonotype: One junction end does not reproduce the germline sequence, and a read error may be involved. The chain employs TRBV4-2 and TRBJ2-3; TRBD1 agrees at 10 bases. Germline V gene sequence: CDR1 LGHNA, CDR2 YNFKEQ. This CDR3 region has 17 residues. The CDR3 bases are TGTGCCAGCAGCCAAGTGGTCGCGACAGGGGGCACAGAGACGCAGTATTTT. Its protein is CASSQVVATGGTETQYF.

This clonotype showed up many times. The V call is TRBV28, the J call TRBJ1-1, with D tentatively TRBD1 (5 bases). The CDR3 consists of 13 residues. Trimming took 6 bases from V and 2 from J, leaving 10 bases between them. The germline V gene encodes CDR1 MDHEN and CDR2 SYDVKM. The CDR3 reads CASSRQINTEAFF. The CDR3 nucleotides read TGTGCCAGCAGCAGACAGATTAACACTGAAGCTTTCTTT.

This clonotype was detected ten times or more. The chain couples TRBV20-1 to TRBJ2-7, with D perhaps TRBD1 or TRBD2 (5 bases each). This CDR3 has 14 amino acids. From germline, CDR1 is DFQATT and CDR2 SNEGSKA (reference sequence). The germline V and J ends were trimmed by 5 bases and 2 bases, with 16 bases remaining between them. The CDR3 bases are TGCAGTGCTGGTGACCGGGACGGAACCTACGAGCAGTACTTC. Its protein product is CSAGDRDGTYEQYF.

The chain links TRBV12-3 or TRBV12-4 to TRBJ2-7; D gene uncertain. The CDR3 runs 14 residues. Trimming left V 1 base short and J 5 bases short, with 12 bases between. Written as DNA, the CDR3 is TGTGCCAGCAGTTTAGAAGAGGTTACCCACGAGCAGTACTTC. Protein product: CASSLEEVTHEQYF.

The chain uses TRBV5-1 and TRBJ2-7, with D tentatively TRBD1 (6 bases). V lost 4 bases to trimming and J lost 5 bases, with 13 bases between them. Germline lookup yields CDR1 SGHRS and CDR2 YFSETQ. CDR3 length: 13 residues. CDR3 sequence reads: CASSSQGIDEQYF. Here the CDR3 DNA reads TGCGCCAGCAGCAGTCAGGGGATCGACGAGCAGTACTTC.

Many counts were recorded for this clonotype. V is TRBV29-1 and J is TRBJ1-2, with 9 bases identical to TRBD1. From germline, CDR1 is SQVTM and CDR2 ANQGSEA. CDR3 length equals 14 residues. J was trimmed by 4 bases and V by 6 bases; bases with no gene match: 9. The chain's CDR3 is CSVYAGTGSYGYTF. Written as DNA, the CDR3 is TGCAGCGTGTACGCCGGGACAGGGAGCTATGGCTACACCTTC. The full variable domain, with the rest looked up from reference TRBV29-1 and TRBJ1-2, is SAVISQKPSRDICQRGTSLTIQCQVDSQVTMMFWYRQQPGQSLTLIATANQGSEATYESGFVIDKFPISRPNLTFSTLTVSNMSPEDSSIYLCSVYAGTGSYGYTFGSGTRLTVV.

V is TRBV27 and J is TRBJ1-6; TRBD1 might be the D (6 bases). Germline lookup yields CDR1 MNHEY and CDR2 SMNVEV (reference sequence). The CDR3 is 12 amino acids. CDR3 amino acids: CSPGVHNSPLHF. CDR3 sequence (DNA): TGTTCCCCAGGGGTCCATAATTCACCCCTCCACTTT.

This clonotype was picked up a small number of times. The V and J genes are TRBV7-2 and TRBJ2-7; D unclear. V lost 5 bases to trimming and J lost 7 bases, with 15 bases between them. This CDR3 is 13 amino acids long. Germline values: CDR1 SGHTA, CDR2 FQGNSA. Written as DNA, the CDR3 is TGTGCCAGCAGCCTGGGTCGAGGCGAGGAGCAGTACTTC. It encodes CASSLGRGEEQYF.

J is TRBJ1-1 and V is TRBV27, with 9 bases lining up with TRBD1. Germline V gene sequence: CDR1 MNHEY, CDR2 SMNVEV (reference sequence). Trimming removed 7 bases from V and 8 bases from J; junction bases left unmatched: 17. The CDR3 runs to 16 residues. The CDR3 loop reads CASMLLFGTGRTEAFF. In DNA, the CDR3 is TGTGCCAGCATGCTTTTATTCGGGACAGGGAGGACGGAAGCTTTCTTT.

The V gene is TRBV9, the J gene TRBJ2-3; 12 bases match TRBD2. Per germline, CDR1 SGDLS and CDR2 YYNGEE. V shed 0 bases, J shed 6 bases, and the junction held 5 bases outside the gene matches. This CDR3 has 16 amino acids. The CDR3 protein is CASSVGSSGGADTQYF. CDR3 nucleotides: TGTGCCAGCAGCGTAGGGTCTAGCGGGGGGGCCGATACGCAGTATTTT.

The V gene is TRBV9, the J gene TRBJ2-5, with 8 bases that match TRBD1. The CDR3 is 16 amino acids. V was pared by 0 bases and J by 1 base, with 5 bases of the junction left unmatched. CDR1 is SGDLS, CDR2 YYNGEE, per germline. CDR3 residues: CASSVGETGAQETQYF. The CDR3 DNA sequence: TGTGCCAGCAGCGTAGGAGAGACAGGGGCCCAAGAGACCCAGTACTTC.

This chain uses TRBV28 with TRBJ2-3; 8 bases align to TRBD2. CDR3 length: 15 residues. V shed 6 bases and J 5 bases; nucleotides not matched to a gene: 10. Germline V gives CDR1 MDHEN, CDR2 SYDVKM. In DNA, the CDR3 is TGTGCCAGCAGAATTAGCGGGAAAGTGGGAGATACGCAGTATTTT. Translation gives CASRISGKVGDTQYF.